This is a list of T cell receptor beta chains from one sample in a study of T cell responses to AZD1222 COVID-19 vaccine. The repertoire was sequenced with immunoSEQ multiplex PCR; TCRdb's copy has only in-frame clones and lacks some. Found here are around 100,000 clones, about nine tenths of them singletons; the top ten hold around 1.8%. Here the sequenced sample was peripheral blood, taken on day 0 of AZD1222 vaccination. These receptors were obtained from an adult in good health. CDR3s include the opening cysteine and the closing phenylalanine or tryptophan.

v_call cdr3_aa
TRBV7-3 CASSPGTSGSSYNEQFF
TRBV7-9 CASSPQGNEQFF
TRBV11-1 CASSLALASGRGSYNEQFF
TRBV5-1 CASSSGTSGIGNEQFF
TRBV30 CAWSGMARPYEQYF
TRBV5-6 CASSSPPANYGYTF
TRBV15 CATSWGRWSTEAFF
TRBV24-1 CATGDRYYNEQFF
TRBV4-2 CASSPKGIQETQYF
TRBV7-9 CASSLPRDISGYTF
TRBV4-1 CASSQDSRLAGVNNEQFF
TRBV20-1 CSASFGRSVSGNTIYF
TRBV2 CAQGSPLHF
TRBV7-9 CASSLESGGLKTGELFF
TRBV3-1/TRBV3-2 CASSRSGGTGELFF
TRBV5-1 CASSLEQGGNSPLHF
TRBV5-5 CASGTLYRDRVRTEAFF